These 3 T cell receptor beta chains share one sample of origin, sequenced in a study of blood T cell repertoires in COVID-19. Repertoires were generated with immunoSEQ multiplex PCR, while TCRdb's copy carries only in-frame clones and drops some. The table shows about 320,000 clones, with 88% occurring only once. The sequencing sample was made of PBMCs or T cells enriched from blood (not recorded which). The origin of the receptors is a man between 25 and 39 years old who had recovered from COVID-19.

The gene calls are TRBV18 and TRBJ2-7; 7 bases are a match to TRBD1. The trim removed 2 bases at V and 1 base at J, leaving 5 bases unmatched. CDR1 is KGHSH, CDR2 LQKENI, per germline. This CDR3 comprises 15 residues. This chain's CDR3 is CASSPDRVASYEQYF. Written as DNA, the CDR3 is TGTGCCAGCTCACCAGACAGGGTGGCTTCCTACGAGCAGTACTTC. The full variable domain, with the rest looked up from reference TRBV18 and TRBJ2-7, is NAGVMQNPRHLVRRRGQEARLRCSPMKGHSHVYWYRQLPEEGLKFMVYLQKENIIDESGMPKERFSAEFPKEGPSILRIQQVVRGDSAAYFCASSPDRVASYEQYFGPGTRLTVT.

The genes are TRBV29-1 and TRBJ2-1, with 10 bases that match TRBD2. The CDR3 extends over 17 amino acids. The germline gives CDR1 SQVTM, CDR2 ANQGSEA. The junction had 6 bases not matched to a gene; V was cut back by 1 base and J by 0 bases. CDR3 loop: CSVEGLAGAGSYNEQFF. Written as DNA, the CDR3 is TGCAGCGTTGAAGGCCTAGCGGGGGCCGGCTCCTACAATGAGCAGTTCTTC.

The V call is TRBV27, the J call TRBJ1-2; D possibly corresponds to TRBD1 (5 bases). Trimming removed 5 bases from V and 4 bases from J, with 11 bases in between. CDR3 size: 13 residues. CDR1 is MNHEY, CDR2 SMNVEV, per germline (reference sequence). CDR3 DNA: TGTGCCAGCAGTCCCGACAGACCCTATGGCTACACCTTC. Its protein is CASSPDRPYGYTF.